The rows below give T cell receptor beta chains drawn from one sample of a study of T cells in Graves' hyperthyroidism and ophthalmopathy. TCRdb reprocessed the multiplex PCR reads via MiXCR and lists one record per CDR3 protein. The sample records some 530,000 distinct CDR3 sequences, roughly 22% being singletons. The sequenced sample was blood. The receptor set was obtained from a woman between 65 and 79 years old with Graves' ophthalmopathy. CDR3s include the opening cysteine and the closing phenylalanine or tryptophan. Each record gives: D gene, V gene, clone size, J gene, CDR3 DNA, CDR3 protein. D genes are given only for firm matches. Some rows mark clone size as missing; the rest say once, few, many or name a class of expanded clone.

>TRBD1|TRBV9|NA|TRBJ2-7
TGTGCCAGCAGCGCTGCGACAGGGAATCCCTACGAGCAGTACTTC
CASSAATGNPYEQYF
>NA|TRBV29-1|few|TRBJ2-3
TGCAGCGTTGCGTCAAACTCGGATACGCAGTATTTT
CSVASNSDTQYF
>TRBD1|TRBV2|many|TRBJ1-2
TGTGCCCGGTCCGGGACAGGGGGATATCATGGCTACACCTTC
CARSGTGGYHGYTF
>TRBD2|TRBV7-8|few|TRBJ2-7
TGTGCCAGCAGCTTACCCAGCGGGAGGTTCAACGAGCAGTACTTC
CASSLPSGRFNEQYF
>TRBD1|TRBV9|NA|TRBJ1-1
TGTGCCAGCAGCGCGGGATGGGGGACAGGGGCTACCACTGAAGCTTTCTTT
CASSAGWGTGATTEAFF
>NA|TRBV7-2|NA|TRBJ1-6
TGTGCCAGCAGCTTTGGGATCAGCTCCTATAATTCACCCCTCCACTTT
CASSFGISSYNSPLHF
>NA|TRBV11-1|many|TRBJ1-1
TGTGCCAGCAGCTTTCGGGAGGGGGCTGAAGCTTTCTTT
CASSFREGAEAFF
>NA|TRBV5-6|few|TRBJ1-1
TGTGCCAGCAGCTTCTTGGGGGGCGCGGGGACTGAAGCTTTCTTT
CASSFLGGAGTEAFF
>NA|TRBV27|many|TRBJ1-5
TGTGCCAGCAGTTTCCATACCCTAGAGCCCCAGCATTTT
CASSFHTLEPQHF
>NA|TRBV10-3|many|TRBJ1-1
TGTGCCATCAGATCAGGGGCTGGGACTGAAGCTTTCTTT
CAIRSGAGTEAFF
>NA|TRBV30|few|TRBJ1-1
TGTGCCTGGAGCCGTCGGAGCACTGAAGCTTTCTTT
CAWSRRSTEAFF
>TRBD2|TRBV5-1|NA|TRBJ2-3
TGCGCCAGCAGCTTGGCCGGAGCGGGGGGCCGGCTAGCGGGAACCACAGATACGCAGTATTTT
CASSLAGAGGRLAGTTDTQYF
>NA|TRBV12-3/TRBV12-4|many|TRBJ2-3
TGTGCCAGCAGGATTGGTGCGGGCCACACAGATACGCAGTATTTT
CASRIGAGHTDTQYF
>TRBD1|TRBV19|NA|TRBJ2-2
TGTGCCAGTAGTTTCGGGACAGCGAACACCGGGGAGCTGTTTTTT
CASSFGTANTGELFF
>NA|TRBV6-5|NA|TRBJ2-7
TGTGCCAGCAGACACTCCACAGGGCGCTCCTACGAGCAGTACTTC
CASRHSTGRSYEQYF
>NA|TRBV7-9|many|TRBJ2-2
TGTGCCAGCAGCCTCTCACGAAGCACCGGGGAGCTGTTTTTT
CASSLSRSTGELFF
>TRBD1|TRBV18|many|TRBJ1-1
TGTGCCAGCAGTCCACGACAGGGGGACACTGAAGCTTTCTTT
CASSPRQGDTEAFF
>NA|TRBV12-3/TRBV12-4|NA|TRBJ2-7
TGTGCCAGCAGTTCCCACGGGGGCTACGAGCAGTACTTC
CASSSHGGYEQYF
>TRBD2|TRBV19|NA|TRBJ2-1
TGTGCCAGTAGTATAAAGGCTAGCGGGGATGAGCAGTTCTTC
CASSIKASGDEQFF
>NA|TRBV9|once|TRBJ2-1
TGTGCCAGCAGCCCTGGTGGTCGGGGTGCCTACAATGAGCAGTTCTTC
CASSPGGRGAYNEQFF
>NA|TRBV30|NA|TRBJ1-6
TGTGCCTGGAGTGTGAAACGGTCCTCCTATAATTCACCCCTCCACTTT
CAWSVKRSSYNSPLHF
>TRBD1|TRBV30|once|TRBJ1-1
TGTGCCTGGAGTGTACCGACAGGGGCCAACACTGAAGCTTTCTTT
CAWSVPTGANTEAFF
>NA|TRBV28|few|TRBJ1-2
TGTGCCAGCTCATTACTCGCATCAGGGTACTATGGCTACACCTTC
CASSLLASGYYGYTF
>TRBD2|TRBV4-3|NA|TRBJ2-1
TGCGCCAGCAGCCGACGGATAGCGGGGGACTCCTACAATGAGCAGTTCTTC
CASSRRIAGDSYNEQFF
>TRBD1|TRBV18|NA|TRBJ2-1
TGTGCCAGCTCACCACGTTCGGGACAGGGGGACAATGAGCAGTTCTTC
CASSPRSGQGDNEQFF
>NA|TRBV9|NA|TRBJ2-7
TGTGCCAGCAGCGTAGAAATAGACTCTTACTCCTACGAGCAGTACTTC
CASSVEIDSYSYEQYF
>NA|TRBV10-3|once|TRBJ1-4
TGTGCCATCAGTGAGGGCCCGGGGAATGAAAAACTGTTTTTT
CAISEGPGNEKLFF
>TRBD1|TRBV6-1|NA|TRBJ1-1
TGTGCCAGCAGTTACGCTGGGACAGACAAAGCTTTCTTT
CASSYAGTDKAFF
>TRBD2|TRBV3-1|few|TRBJ2-7
TGTGCCAGCAGCCTTCTAGCGGCCTCCTACGAGCAGTACTTC
CASSLLAASYEQYF
>NA|TRBV10-3|NA|TRBJ1-5
TGTGCCATCAGTGAGTACGACAATCAGCCCCAGCATTTT
CAISEYDNQPQHF
>TRBD2|TRBV20-1|NA|TRBJ2-7
TGCAGTGCTAGGGGAACCCTAGGCGGGAGCATCCACGAGCAGTACTTC
CSARGTLGGSIHEQYF
>TRBD1|TRBV5-6|few|TRBJ2-3
TGTGCCAGCAGCTGGACAGGGAGGGATACGCAGTATTTT
CASSWTGRDTQYF
>NA|TRBV3-1|NA|TRBJ2-7
TGTGCCAGCAGCCAAAGAGCGGGCTACGAGCAGTACTTC
CASSQRAGYEQYF
>NA|TRBV10-3|NA|TRBJ1-3
TGTGCCGCACGGGGGGCGTCTGGAAACACCATATATTTT
CAARGASGNTIYF
>NA|TRBV7-9|NA|TRBJ2-7
TGTGCCGGCAGCCCAGGGCGGGACTCCTACGAGCAGTACTTC
CAGSPGRDSYEQYF
>NA|TRBV20-1|NA|TRBJ2-3
TGCAGTGCTAGTGACTACAGGACAGATACGCAGTATTTT
CSASDYRTDTQYF
>NA|TRBV7-2|few|TRBJ2-5
TGTGCCAGCAGCCCCGACCAGGGGTGGGAGACCCAGTACTTC
CASSPDQGWETQYF
>TRBD1|TRBV5-1|few|TRBJ1-1
TGCGCCAGCATGACAGGGACCATCATAAACGCTGAAGCTTTCTTT
CASMTGTIINAEAFF
>TRBD1|TRBV12-3/TRBV12-4|many|TRBJ2-5
TGTGCCAGCAGTTTAGTAGACAGGGGGCGGTCTCGAGAGACCCAGTACTTC
CASSLVDRGRSRETQYF
>NA|TRBV30|NA|TRBJ2-7
TGTGCCCGGAGTGTAAAGGGCACGGGCAGGTACGAGCAGTACTTC
CARSVKGTGRYEQYF
>NA|TRBV19|many|TRBJ2-5
TGTGCCAGCAGCACAACACGTCAAGAGACCCAGTACTTC
CASSTTRQETQYF
>NA|TRBV7-8|many|TRBJ1-6
TGTGCCAGCAGCTCCTGGACAGCGGCCTATAATTCACCCCTCCACTTT
CASSSWTAAYNSPLHF
>TRBD2|TRBV28|few|TRBJ2-3
TGTGCCAGCAGTTCGGCGGGAGGGCCCTCAGATACGCAGTATTTT
CASSSAGGPSDTQYF